The T cell receptor beta chain described here comes from a study of immune evolution from preneoplasia to lung adenocarcinoma. Libraries were prepared by immunoSEQ multiplex PCR; TCRdb keeps only in-frame clonotypes and omits some of them. Of several thousand clones listed, 70% to 80% are singletons. CDR1 is GTSNPN and CDR2 is SVGIG in the germline V gene (reference sequence). The CDR3 sequence is 16 residues long. The ends were cut back, 0 bases at V and 4 bases at J, with 17 bases in the middle. The source is a person aged 55-85 years with lung adenocarcinoma. The chain employs TRBV30 and TRBJ2-3; perhaps TRBD1 as D (7 bases). The sequenced sample was FFPE minimally invasive lung adenocarcinoma tissue. Here the CDR3 DNA reads TGTGCCTGGAGTGTTCCCCGGACAGGAGGGGCAGATACGCAGTATTTT. Protein product: CAWSVPRTGGADTQYF.